This TCR beta chain was found in a study of graft-versus-host responses after intestinal transplantation. Study in general: Those transplanted obtained multivisceral, liver-intestinal, or isolated intestinal grafts.

In the case of this clone: At one of its ends the junction is not consistent with the germline gene, which may arise from a read error.

The germline gives CDR1 SSHAT, CDR2 FNYEAQ (reference sequence). The CDR3 contains 19 residues. Method: immunoSEQ multiplex PCR; TCRdb's copy keeps in-frame clones and lacks some. The data show over 75,000 clones, with 86% seen just once and 1.4% to 1.5% held by the top ten. Here the sequenced sample was PBMCs, taken 255 days after intestinal transplant. The clonotype originates from a human patient who received an intestinal transplant, so some T cells may come from the graft donor. This chain joins TRBV7-7 and TRBJ2-5, with 14 bases fitting TRBD2. The CDR3 DNA follows: TGTGCTAGCAGCTTACTACACCAGACTAGCGGGGGGGCCCGAGAGACCCAGTACTTC. Protein product: CASSLLHQTSGGARETQYF. The whole variable domain, filled in from reference TRBV7-7 and TRBJ2-5, reads GAGVSQSPRYKVTKRGQDVTLRCDPISSHATLYWYQQALGQGPEFLTYFNYEAQPDKSGLPSDRFSAERPEGSISTLTIQRTEQRDSAMYRCASSLLHQTSGGARETQYFGPGTRLLVL.